The rows below give T cell receptor beta chains drawn from one sample of a study of T-cell memory formation after mild COVID-19. TCRdb called the 5' RACE reads again in MiXCR, with one record for every CDR3 protein. The sample lists some 300,000 distinct CDR3 sequences, 20% to 25% occurring once. The sequenced sample was PBMCs or a T cell subset sorted from them (not recorded which). The receptor set was obtained from a young man who had mild COVID-19 (a few samples of this study predate the infection). Cell type and time point are not known. The CDR3 runs from the conserved cysteine through the conserved F or W. A D gene is named only where the DNA matches it firmly. Only some rows state a clone size, as once, few, many or a class for expanded clones.

>-|TRBD1|TRBJ1-2|TRBV3-1
TGTGCCAGCAGCCAAGAGTCTCTTTTGGGACAGGATGGCTACACCTTC
CASSQESLLGQDGYTF
>-|-|TRBJ2-6|TRBV4-3
TGCGCCAGCAGCCAAGTCTTTAGGCGTTTTTCCGGGGCCAACGTCCTGACTTTC
CASSQVFRRFSGANVLTF
>few|-|TRBJ2-1|TRBV4-3
TGCGCCAGCAGCGCGGGCTCGAGCTCCTACAATGAGCAGTTCTTC
CASSAGSSSYNEQFF
>-|-|TRBJ1-2|TRBV19
TGTGCCAGTAGTATTTCCCCATGGAACTATGGCTACACCTTC
CASSISPWNYGYTF
>few|TRBD1|TRBJ2-4|TRBV7-2
TGTGCCAGCAGCGGGGGGGTACAGGGGGCCGCACGCGGCAAAAACATTCAGTACTTC
CASSGGVQGAARGKNIQYF
>-|-|TRBJ1-2|TRBV24-1
TGTGCCACCAGTGACCCAGGGGCTGGCTATGGCTACACCTTC
CATSDPGAGYGYTF
>few|-|TRBJ1-1|TRBV11-2
TGTGCCAGCAGCTCCACCGGGCCGCAGGCCGAAGCTTTCTTT
CASSSTGPQAEAFF
>-|TRBD1|TRBJ2-6|TRBV7-2
TGTGCCAGCAGGACGACAGGGACTGGGGCCAACGTCCTGACTTTC
CASRTTGTGANVLTF
>-|-|TRBJ2-7|TRBV11-2
TGTGCCAGCAGCTTAGATTGGGGGGAGCAGTACTTC
CASSLDWGEQYF
>-|-|TRBJ1-1|TRBV7-2
TGTGCCAGCAGCTCCACCGATTACCCTGCTTTCAACACTGAAGCTTTCTTT
CASSSTDYPAFNTEAFF
>few|TRBD1|TRBJ2-1|TRBV5-1
TGCGCCAGCAGCTTGGGGCAGGGGGCTATGGATGAGCAGTTCTTC
CASSLGQGAMDEQFF
>-|-|TRBJ2-5|TRBV7-9
TGTGCCAGCAGTAGGACTGGAAAGTACCAAGAGACCCAGTACTTC
CASSRTGKYQETQYF
>few|-|TRBJ2-1|TRBV5-1
TGCGCCAGCAGCCTCCAATCAGGAGGGGAGGATGAGCAGTTCTTC
CASSLQSGGEDEQFF
>-|TRBD1|TRBJ1-4|TRBV15
TGTGCCACTGCAACAGGGGTGACTGAAAAACTGTTTTTT
CATATGVTEKLFF
>-|TRBD1|TRBJ2-7|TRBV29-1
TGCAGCGTCGACGGACAGGCAGAGGGCGAGCAGTACTTC
CSVDGQAEGEQYF
>few|TRBD1|TRBJ1-3|TRBV4-2
TGTGCCAGCTCATTTCAGGGGGGCCCTCCGACGCCTGGAAACACCATATATTTT
CASSFQGGPPTPGNTIYF
>-|-|TRBJ1-4|TRBV2
TGTGCCAGCAGTGAAGGGGGCCCAAATGAAAAACTGTTTTTT
CASSEGGPNEKLFF
>-|-|TRBJ2-5|TRBV7-2
TGTGCCAGCAGCCGCTCAGCCGAAGAGACCCAGTACTTC
CASSRSAEETQYF
>few|-|TRBJ2-5|TRBV12-3/TRBV12-4
TGTGCCAGCAGTTTAGCTAGCGGTCAAGAGACCCAGTACTTC
CASSLASGQETQYF
>-|-|TRBJ2-2|TRBV11-2
TGTGCCAGCAGCTTTACAGGGAGGAGCACCGGGGAGCTGTTTTTT
CASSFTGRSTGELFF
>-|-|TRBJ2-1|TRBV19
TGTGCCAGTAGTATAAGGCTAGTCGCCTACAATGAGCAGTTCTTC
CASSIRLVAYNEQFF
>many|TRBD2|TRBJ2-7|TRBV5-4
TGTGCCAGCAGCATCGACGGGAGGGAGCAGTACTTC
CASSIDGREQYF
>few|-|TRBJ2-1|TRBV6-5
TGTGCCAGCAGTTACAGGGGAGCGGGTGGTTCCTACAATGAGCAGTTCTTC
CASSYRGAGGSYNEQFF
>few|-|TRBJ2-4|TRBV11-1
TGTGCCAGCAGCTTAGACCGCCTGGGGTCAAACATTCAGTACTTC
CASSLDRLGSNIQYF
>-|-|TRBJ1-5|TRBV4-1
TGCGCCAGCAGCCAAGACCACAGCCTCTCTCCCCAGCATTTT
CASSQDHSLSPQHF
>-|-|TRBJ1-1|TRBV12-3/TRBV12-4
TGTGCCAGCAGCAGACCGGGGGGGGGTGAAGCTTTCTTT
CASSRPGGGEAFF
>few|-|TRBJ1-5|TRBV3-1
TGTGCCAGCAGCCAAGATCACTTAGATCAGCCCCAGCATTTT
CASSQDHLDQPQHF
>-|-|TRBJ2-2|TRBV27
TGTGCCAGCGGCGCGGAGGTTTACGCCGGGGAGCTGTTTTTT
CASGAEVYAGELFF
>-|-|TRBJ1-1|TRBV12-3/TRBV12-4
TGTGCCAGCAGTCCCGATGTGGGGTCAGCTTTCTTT
CASSPDVGSAFF
>-|TRBD2|TRBJ2-5|TRBV4-1
TGCGCCAGCAGCCATCCGGGACTAGTGGAGACCAAGTACTTC
CASSHPGLVETKYF
>-|TRBD1|TRBJ2-2|TRBV5-1
TGCGCAAGCACTCTGCGGGGACAGGGGGCGATCGGGGAGCTGTTTTTT
CASTLRGQGAIGELFF
>-|-|TRBJ2-7|TRBV6-2/TRBV6-3
TGTGCCAGCAGATTACGGGGGGCGTACGAGCAGTACTTC
CASRLRGAYEQYF
>few|-|TRBJ2-2|TRBV27
TGTGCCAGCGGGACGGGGACATTCGCGAACACCGGGGAGCTGTTTTTT
CASGTGTFANTGELFF
>-|TRBD2|TRBJ2-1|TRBV11-2
TGTGCCAGCAGCTTTCGGGGGGTGAATGAGCAGTTCTTC
CASSFRGVNEQFF
>-|-|TRBJ2-5|TRBV11-2
TGTGCCAGCACCTTGCAAGAGACCCAGTACTTC
CASTLQETQYF
>-|TRBD2|TRBJ2-3|TRBV5-6
TGTGCCAGCAGAACTAGCGGGGGGTTCACAGATACGCAGTATTTT
CASRTSGGFTDTQYF
>-|-|TRBJ1-1|TRBV5-1
TGCGCCAGCAGCTCGGAGGGTCCTGAAGCTTTCTTT
CASSSEGPEAFF
>many|TRBD2|TRBJ2-5|TRBV4-2
TGTGCCAGCAGCCAACCGACTAGCGGGGAAGAGACCCAGTACTTC
CASSQPTSGEETQYF
>-|-|TRBJ2-7|TRBV4-1
TGCGCCAGCAGCCAAGGAGGGAACTCCTACGAGCAGTACTTC
CASSQGGNSYEQYF
>-|-|TRBJ1-5|TRBV10-3
TGTGCCATCAGTGGGGCAGCTAATCAGCCCCAGCATTTT
CAISGAANQPQHF
>many|TRBD2|TRBJ2-1|TRBV7-9
TGTGCCAGCAGCTCAATCGACGGGGAGGGTCGGGGCAATGAGCAGTTCTTC
CASSSIDGEGRGNEQFF
>few|TRBD2|TRBJ2-1|TRBV29-1
TGCAGCGTCGAAGCAGGCCCGTACGGGGGGGCCCGGTTCTTC
CSVEAGPYGGARFF
>-|-|TRBJ2-2|TRBV4-2
TGTGCCAGCAGCCAGGAAGGACTCGCCACCGGGGAGCTGTTTTTT
CASSQEGLATGELFF
>-|-|TRBJ1-5|TRBV5-6
TGTGCCAGCAGCCTGACCGAGTATAGCAATCAGCCCCAGCATTTT
CASSLTEYSNQPQHF
>-|-|TRBJ2-5|TRBV7-9
TGTGCCAGCAGCCCCGCAGGCCCTCAAGAGACCCAGTACTTC
CASSPAGPQETQYF
>-|-|TRBJ1-2|TRBV4-2
TGTGCCAGCAGCCAAGATGGGACGTCGGGTGGCTACACCTTC
CASSQDGTSGGYTF
>-|TRBD1|TRBJ1-2|TRBV27
TGTGCCAGCAGTGGAGAACAGGGGAACTATGGCTACACCTTC
CASSGEQGNYGYTF
>-|-|TRBJ2-1|TRBV29-1
TGCAGCGTTGAAGGAACGGACACCGATTATACCCCGTCCAATGAGCAGTTCTTC
CSVEGTDTDYTPSNEQFF
>few|TRBD2|TRBJ2-3|TRBV20-1
TGCAGTGCTAGCCCGCTAGCGGGCTCAGAAGATACGCAGTATTTT
CSASPLAGSEDTQYF
>few|TRBD2|TRBJ2-1|TRBV7-3
TGTGCCAGCAGCTTCAGACTAGCGGGGCAGCAGTTCTTC
CASSFRLAGQQFF